These 17 T cell receptor beta chains came from one sample sequenced in a study of OX40 agonist ivuxolimab in advanced cancers. Libraries were prepared by immunoSEQ multiplex PCR; TCRdb keeps only in-frame clonotypes and omits some of them. This sample yields nearly 50,000 clones, of which more than 75% are seen a single time; 1.5% to 2% belongs to the top ten. This specimen consisted of CD4+ or CD8+ T cells sorted from blood, obtained in a trial of the OX40 agonist ivuxolimab. These receptors were obtained from an adult with an advanced solid tumor such as melanoma, head and neck, liver or kidney cancer.

V gene TRBV19 combines with J gene TRBJ2-1; 9 bases fit TRBD2. Germline V CDR1 and CDR2: LNHDA, SQIVND (reference sequence). Trimming cost V 5 bases and J 7 bases; bases outside gene matches: 9. The CDR3 covers 15 residues. The CDR3 coding sequence is TGTGCCAGTAGTCTATTAGCGGGAGTTAGGAATGAGCAGTTCTTC. As protein: CASSLLAGVRNEQFF.

V gene TRBV10-3 combines with J gene TRBJ1-6, with a tentative D call TRBD1 (6 bases). The germline CDR1 and CDR2 sequences are ENHRY and SYGVKD. The ends were cut back, 7 bases at V and 4 bases at J, with 20 bases in the middle. The CDR3 is 17 amino acids. CDR3: CAIKGEGWGLYNSPLHF. The CDR3 coding sequence is TGTGCCATCAAAGGGGAAGGATGGGGGCTTTATAATTCACCCCTCCACTTT.

This chain links TRBV2 with TRBJ2-2; D remains unclear. CDR3 length: 13 residues. Trimming took 4 bases from V and 5 from J, leaving 8 bases between them. Germline V gives CDR1 SNHLY, CDR2 FYNNEI. CDR3: CASSVSITGELFF. The CDR3 nucleotides read TGTGCCAGCAGTGTCTCTATTACCGGGGAGCTGTTTTTT.

The rearrangement uses TRBV4-1 and TRBJ1-5; D is uncertain. The CDR3 loop spans 16 amino acids. Looked up from germline, CDR1 is MGHRA and CDR2 is YSYEKL. V lost 0 bases to trimming and J lost 0 bases, with 9 bases between them. CDR3 sequence: CASSQEQRFSNQPQHF. DNA for the CDR3: TGCGCCAGCAGCCAAGAGCAGAGGTTTAGCAATCAGCCCCAGCATTTT.

A single count supports this clone. J is TRBJ1-2 and V is TRBV2; 7 bases fit TRBD1. The ends lost 5 bases at V and 2 bases at J; junction bases unmatched: 2. The length of the CDR3 is 13 residues. Germline-derived CDR1 and CDR2 are SNHLY and FYNNEI. CDR3 in amino acids: CASSPGQNYGYTF. DNA of the CDR3: TGTGCCAGCAGTCCGGGACAGAACTATGGCTACACCTTC.

The chain uses TRBV9 and TRBJ2-5, with 9 bases matching TRBD1. The CDR3 sequence is 14 residues long. Germline loops: CDR1 SGDLS, CDR2 YYNGEE. J gave up 4 bases and V 2 bases, and 3 bases lay outside the gene matches. DNA for the CDR3: TGTGCCAGCAGCGTGGGACAGGGAGCAGAGACCCAGTACTTC. Translated, it gives CASSVGQGAETQYF.

This clone was seen just once. CDR3 coding DNA: TGTGCCAGCTCACCACCCGCCCGGTCCACAGATACGCAGTATTTT. Its protein is CASSPPARSTDTQYF. V and J are TRBV18 and TRBJ2-3; D uncertain. V lost 0 bases and J lost 2, with 9 bases in between. The germline V gene has CDR1 KGHSH and CDR2 LQKENI. The CDR3 sequence is 15 residues long.

This sequence joins TRBV30 and TRBJ1-2; the D is unclear. The CDR3 totals 14 residues. Germline assignment: CDR1 GTSNPN and CDR2 SVGIG (reference sequence). V lost 2 bases to trimming and J lost 1 base, with 11 bases between them. The CDR3 is CAWSKGLHNYGYTF. CDR3 coding DNA: TGTGCCTGGAGTAAGGGTCTTCATAACTATGGCTACACCTTC.

J is TRBJ2-2 and V is TRBV7-2; D is perhaps TRBD1 (6 bases). The germline V gene encodes CDR1 SGHTA and CDR2 FQGNSA. The V and J ends lost 5 bases and 5 bases respectively, with 15 bases between them. This CDR3 region has 15 residues. CDR3 in DNA: TGTGCCAGCAGCCCTAGGGGGTCTCCGACCGGGGAGCTGTTTTTT. Translation: CASSPRGSPTGELFF.

V is TRBV7-9 and J is TRBJ2-7; no definite D call. CDR3 size: 12 residues. The germline gives CDR1 SEHNR, CDR2 FQNEAQ (reference sequence). V dropped 4 bases and J dropped 3 bases, with 7 bases sitting between them. CDR3 loop: CASSYKDYEQYF. In nucleotides, the CDR3 is TGTGCCAGCAGCTACAAGGACTACGAGCAGTACTTC.

The V call is TRBV6-6, the J call TRBJ1-2; 7 bases are shared with TRBD1. The germline V gene has CDR1 MNHNY and CDR2 SVGAGI (reference sequence). The V gene end was trimmed by 4 bases and the J gene end by 5 bases; junction bases not matched to a gene: 10. The CDR3 runs to 15 residues. CDR3 residues: CASSSSDREGYGYTF. CDR3 nucleotide sequence: TGTGCCAGCAGTTCCAGTGACAGGGAAGGATATGGCTACACCTTC.

A remark on this clone: Other DNA sequences from this sample encode an identical CDR3 as well. CDR3 sequence: CASSQDLDRADSPLHF. The DNA of the CDR3 is TGTGCCAGCAGCCAAGATCTGGACAGGGCGGACTCACCCCTCCACTTT. This chain joins TRBV4-2 and TRBJ1-6; 8 bases match TRBD1. Germline-derived CDR1 and CDR2 are LGHNA and YNFKEQ. Trimming at V came to 0 bases and at J to 10 bases, leaving 8 bases not matched to a gene. The CDR3 runs to 16 residues.

The chain is built from TRBV5-6 and TRBJ1-2, with D hard to call. This CDR3 is built from 11 residues. Germline V gene data show CDR1 as SGHDT and CDR2 as YYEEEE. The V end lost 1 base, the J end lost 3 bases, and 1 base lay between the germline ends. The CDR3 reads CASSLHYGYTF. The DNA for the CDR3 is TGTGCCAGCAGCTTGCACTATGGCTACACCTTC. Full variable domain (remainder filled in from reference TRBV5-6 and TRBJ1-2): DAGVTQSPTHLIKTRGQQVTLRCSPKSGHDTVSWYQQALGQGPQFIFQYYEEEERQRGNFPDRFSGHQFPNYSSELNVNALLLGDSALYLCASSLHYGYTFGSGTRLTVV.

The rearrangement links TRBV7-9 to TRBJ1-2; 8 positions agree with TRBD1. V shed 6 bases and J 2 bases; nucleotides not matched to a gene: 5. Germline-derived CDR1 and CDR2 are SEHNR and FQNEAQ (reference sequence). The CDR3 is 14 residues long. The CDR3 region is CASSYGTGNYGYTF. CDR3 bases: TGTGCCAGCAGTTACGGGACAGGAAACTATGGCTACACCTTC.

The genes are TRBV2 and TRBJ2-3, with a weak D call TRBD1 (6 bases). The CDR3 is made up of 14 amino acids. The germline V gene encodes CDR1 SNHLY and CDR2 FYNNEI. The V end was cut by 4 bases, the J end by 0 bases, with 8 bases between. The CDR3 loop reads CASSAQGSTDTQYF. CDR3 bases: TGTGCCAGCAGTGCCCAGGGGAGCACAGATACGCAGTATTTT.

This clone was counted between two and nine times. The J gene is TRBJ1-2, the V gene TRBV2; D is unresolved. CDR3 length: 13 amino acids. The germline gives CDR1 SNHLY, CDR2 FYNNEI. V lost 6 bases to trimming and J lost 2 bases, with 10 bases between them. This chain's CDR3 is CASRDRVNYGYTF. CDR3 nucleotides: TGTGCCAGCAGGGATAGGGTGAACTATGGCTACACCTTC. The entire variable domain, with the rest obtained from reference TRBV2 and TRBJ1-2, is as follows: EPEVTQTPSHQVTQMGQEVILRCVPISNHLYFYWYRQILGQKVEFLVSFYNNEISEKSEIFDDQFSVERPDGSNFTLKIRSTKLEDSAMYFCASRDRVNYGYTFGSGTRLTVV.

V gene TRBV19 combines with J gene TRBJ2-7; the D gene is possibly TRBD2 (5 bases). The V end lost 1 base, the J end lost 1 base, and 11 bases lay between the germline ends. This CDR3 region has 15 residues. Germline loops: CDR1 LNHDA, CDR2 SQIVND (reference sequence). The CDR3 sequence: CASSIVHGGSYEQYF. Here the CDR3 DNA reads TGTGCCAGTAGTATAGTCCACGGAGGATCCTACGAGCAGTACTTC.